The rows below give T cell receptor beta chains drawn from one sample of a study of cytomegalovirus exposure and HLA in healthy donors. Profiled with immunoSEQ multiplex PCR; TCRdb holds only in-frame clones, not every one. This sample has 90,000 to 130,000 clones, with under 85% found just once. Material: PBMCs. These receptors all come from a man aged 25 to 45 in good health and CMV-seropositive. Both conserved end residues are trimmed from each CDR3.

V gene	J gene	CDR3 protein
TRBV4-1	TRBJ1-1	ASSPPGLQNTEAF
TRBV5-1	TRBJ2-5	ASSLGRQETQY
TRBV19	TRBJ2-7	ASSILLAGAYEQY
TRBV2	TRBJ1-1	ASTQTGTEAF
TRBV4-2	TRBJ2-5	ASSQVKGGLETQY
TRBV7-6	TRBJ1-1	ASSLYRQGQAF
TRBV6-6	TRBJ2-6	ASSPTVSGANVLT
TRBV29-1	TRBJ2-1	SAFGGAGHNEQF
TRBV2	TRBJ1-4	ASSENRGREKLF
TRBV6-5	TRBJ2-5	ASSYSGADQY
TRBV27	TRBJ2-2	ASSVAGGRSGELF
TRBV25-1	TRBJ2-6	ASSGGRAGANVLT
TRBV27	TRBJ2-7	ATGTGGAYEQY
TRBV6-1	TRBJ1-2	ASSEGAFEYGYT
TRBV5-4	TRBJ2-7	ASSWGTTSYEQY
TRBV7-2	TRBJ2-7	ASSLTGTGLSYEQY
TRBV7-9	TRBJ1-3	ASSPSSGGAGNTIY
TRBV2	TRBJ1-2	ASSEVGEGYGYT
TRBV5-1	TRBJ2-2	ASSFRRDNTGELF
TRBV10-3	TRBJ2-5	AISGDRGQETQY
TRBV10-1	TRBJ2-5	ASSESQGLSQY
TRBV7-9	TRBJ1-6	ASSGDRGGSPLH
TRBV5-1	TRBJ2-7	ASSFGGGAYEQY
TRBV6-5	TRBJ2-1	ASSRTSGQEQF
TRBV6-6	TRBJ2-5	ASSYSRDLGETQY
TRBV7-9	TRBJ2-5	ASSLGGLAGPKRGTQY
TRBV7-2	TRBJ2-7	ASSLWGGTSYEQY
TRBV23-1	TRBJ1-6	ASSQSEGCCNSPLH
TRBV4-1	TRBJ1-1	ASSQNTGNTEAF
TRBV21-1	TRBJ1-1	ASSKISRTALNTEAF
TRBV7-9	TRBJ2-1	ASSSTDARDEQF
TRBV28	TRBJ2-7	ASSLDWGQGTGEQY
TRBV18	TRBJ2-2	ASSARAGELF
TRBV25-1	TRBJ1-2	ASSARTGDSHGYT
TRBV29-1	TRBJ2-7	SVGDSSYEQY
TRBV28	.	ASSLYFEQY
TRBV11-2	TRBJ2-1	ASSQVGGGAHNRYNEQF
TRBV11-3	TRBJ2-2	ASSLDGSSDGNTGELF
TRBV4-1	TRBJ2-7	ASSQRSGTGGKQY